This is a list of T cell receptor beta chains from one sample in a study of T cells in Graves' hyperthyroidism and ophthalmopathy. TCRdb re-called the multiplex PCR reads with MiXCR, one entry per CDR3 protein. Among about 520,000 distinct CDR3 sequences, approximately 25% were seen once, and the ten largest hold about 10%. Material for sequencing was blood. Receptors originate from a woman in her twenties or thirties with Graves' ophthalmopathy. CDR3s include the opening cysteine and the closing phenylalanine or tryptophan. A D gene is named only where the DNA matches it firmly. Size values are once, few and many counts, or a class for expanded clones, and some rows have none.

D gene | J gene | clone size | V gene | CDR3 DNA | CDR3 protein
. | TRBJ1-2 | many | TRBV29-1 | TGCAGCGTTGGACAGCTACGGGATGGCTACACCTTC | CSVGQLRDGYTF
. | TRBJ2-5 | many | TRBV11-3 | TGTGCCAGCAGCCTAGGGGTTTCTGGGACCCAGTACTTC | CASSLGVSGTQYF
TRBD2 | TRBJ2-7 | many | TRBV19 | TGTGCCAGTAGTCGGCGGGGGACCTACGAGCAGTACTTC | CASSRRGTYEQYF
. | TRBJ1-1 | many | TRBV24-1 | TGTGCCACCGCCAGCGCTGAGGTGAACACTGAAGCTTTCTTT | CATASAEVNTEAFF
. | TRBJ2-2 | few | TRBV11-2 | TGTGCCAGCAGTAATTACAGGGAAGGTGATACCGGGGAGCTGTTTTTT | CASSNYREGDTGELFF
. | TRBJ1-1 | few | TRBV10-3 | TGTGCCAACCAACAGGACAGTAACACTGAAGCTTTCTTT | CANQQDSNTEAFF
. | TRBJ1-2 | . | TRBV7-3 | TGTGCCAGCAGCTTTCCCGGGGGCGTGACCTATGGCTACACCTTC | CASSFPGGVTYGYTF
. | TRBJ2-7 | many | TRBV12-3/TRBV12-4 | TGTGCCAGCAAAGCAGCTTCCTACGAGCAGTACTTC | CASKAASYEQYF
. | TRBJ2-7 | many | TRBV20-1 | TGCAGTGCTAGATCCCTCCTTCTGGACGAGCAGTACTTC | CSARSLLLDEQYF
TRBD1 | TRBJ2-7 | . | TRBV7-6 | TGTGCCAGCAGACCCGACAGGGGCCCTTTGGAGCAGTACTTC | CASRPDRGPLEQYF
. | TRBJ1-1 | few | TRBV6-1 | TGTGCCAGCAGCCGCCCTCCAGTCGGGAACACTGAAGCTTTCTTT | CASSRPPVGNTEAFF
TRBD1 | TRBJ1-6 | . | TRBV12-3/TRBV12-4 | TGTGCCAGCAGGTACCGACAGGGGAATGGTTCACCCCTCCACTTT | CASRYRQGNGSPLHF
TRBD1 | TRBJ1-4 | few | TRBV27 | TGTGCCAGCAGTTTGGGGGGAACGACAGGGGCACTGTTTTTT | CASSLGGTTGALFF
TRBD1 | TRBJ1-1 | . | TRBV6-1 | TGTGCCAGCACTACCGGACAGGGTTATGGTCCAAAAGCTTTCTTT | CASTTGQGYGPKAFF
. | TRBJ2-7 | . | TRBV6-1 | TGTGCCAGCAGTGAGTACGGACCTACCTACGAGCAGTACTTC | CASSEYGPTYEQYF
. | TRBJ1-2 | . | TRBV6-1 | TGTGCCAGCACAAAGTACAACAGAGTAGACCTTAACTATGGCTACACCTTC | CASTKYNRVDLNYGYTF
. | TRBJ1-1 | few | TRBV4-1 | TGCGCCAGCAGCCAAGAAGGGTGGCTGACTGAAGCTTTCTTT | CASSQEGWLTEAFF
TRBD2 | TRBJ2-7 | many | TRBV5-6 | TGTGCCAGCAGCTATGGTAGCGGGGGTAACTACGAGCAGTACTTC | CASSYGSGGNYEQYF
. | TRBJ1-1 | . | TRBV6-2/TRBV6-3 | TGTGCCAGCCGTTTAACCACCCCAACTATGAACACTGAAGCTTTCTTT | CASRLTTPTMNTEAFF
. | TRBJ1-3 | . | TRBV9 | TGTGCCAGCAGCGGCCGAGGACAGCACACCTTCTCTGGAAACACCATATATTTT | CASSGRGQHTFSGNTIYF
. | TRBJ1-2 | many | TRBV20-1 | TGCAGGGGGGGGACACAGAGATCAACCTATGGCTACACCTTC | CRGGTQRSTYGYTF
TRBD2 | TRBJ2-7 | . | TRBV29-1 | TGCAGCGTGAGCGGGGGGCTTACGTACGAGCAGTACTTC | CSVSGGLTYEQYF
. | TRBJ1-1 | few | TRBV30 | TGTGCCTGGAGTGTAGGAGGCTCCCTGGCTGAAGCTTTCTTT | CAWSVGGSLAEAFF
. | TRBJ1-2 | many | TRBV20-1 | TGCAGTGCTAAGGACACAGAAAACTATGGCTACACCTTC | CSAKDTENYGYTF
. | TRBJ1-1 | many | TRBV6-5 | TGTGCCAGCAGTTTACCAGGGGAGGTCGCTTTCTTT | CASSLPGEVAFF
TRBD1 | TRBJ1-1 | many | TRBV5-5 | TGTGCCAGCAGCTTGGAGGGACAGGGGGTTGAAGCTTTCTTT | CASSLEGQGVEAFF
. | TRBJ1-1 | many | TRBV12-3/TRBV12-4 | TGTGCCAGCAGTTTAGGGGGATTGAACACTGAAGCTTTCTTT | CASSLGGLNTEAFF
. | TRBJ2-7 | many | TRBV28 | TGTGCCAGCAGTTTTCTTACGAGACCCTACGAGCAGTACTTC | CASSFLTRPYEQYF
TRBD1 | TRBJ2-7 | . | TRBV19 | TGTGCCAGCGTAGGGACAGGGAGCTACGAGCAGTACTTC | CASVGTGSYEQYF
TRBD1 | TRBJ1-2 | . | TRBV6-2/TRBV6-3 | TGTGCCAGCAGTCGACCCGCGACAGGGCCCTATGGCTACACCTTC | CASSRPATGPYGYTF
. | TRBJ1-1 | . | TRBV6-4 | TGTGCCAGCAGTGACTCCGTTTCTGAGAACCACATTGAAGCTTTCTTT | CASSDSVSENHIEAFF
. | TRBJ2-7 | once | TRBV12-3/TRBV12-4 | TGTGCCAGCAGTTTTTTTCGAGGAGGGCTCGAGCAGTACTTC | CASSFFRGGLEQYF
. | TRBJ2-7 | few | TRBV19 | TGTGCCAGTAGCCCTGACAGGATCGGGCCCTACGAGCAGTACTTC | CASSPDRIGPYEQYF
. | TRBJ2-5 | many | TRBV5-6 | TGTGCCAGCAGCTTACCCCTGGGGGCCCAGTACTTC | CASSLPLGAQYF
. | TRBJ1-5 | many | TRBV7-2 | TGTGCCAGCAGCTTAGAAAGCAATCAGCCCCAGCATTTT | CASSLESNQPQHF
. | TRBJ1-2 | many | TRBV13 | TGTGCCAGCAGCTTAGGTTCGGACTATGGCTACACCTTC | CASSLGSDYGYTF
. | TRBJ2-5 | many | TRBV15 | TGTGCCACCAGTTGGAGGAAGGGGGAGACCCAGTACTTC | CATSWRKGETQYF
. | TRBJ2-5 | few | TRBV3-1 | TGTGCCAGCAGTCAGGGCCAAGAGACCAAGTACTTC | CASSQGQETKYF
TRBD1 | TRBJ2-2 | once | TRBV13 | TGTGCCAGCAGCCTGGACAGGGGGATAGACACCGGGGAGCTGTGTTTT | CASSLDRGIDTGELCF
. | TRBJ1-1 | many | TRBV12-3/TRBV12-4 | TGTGCCAGCAGTCTCGGGGGGCTAGCTGAAGCTTTCTTT | CASSLGGLAEAFF
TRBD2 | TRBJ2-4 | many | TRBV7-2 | TGTGCCAGCAGTGCCAGACTAGCGGGCCCGGTAAACATTCAGTACTTC | CASSARLAGPVNIQYF
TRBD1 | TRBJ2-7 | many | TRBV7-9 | TGTGCCAGCAGCTCATGGACAGGCACCGACGAGCAGTACTTC | CASSSWTGTDEQYF
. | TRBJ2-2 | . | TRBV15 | TGTGCCACCAGCAAAAGAACCGGGGAGCTGTTTTTT | CATSKRTGELFF
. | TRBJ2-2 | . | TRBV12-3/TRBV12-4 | TGTGCCAGCAGTTGGGGCGAACGGAGGACCGGGGAGCTGTTTTTT | CASSWGERRTGELFF
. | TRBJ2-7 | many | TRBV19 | TGTGCCAGTAGTATTAGGTATGGCCACCCGGTCAACGAGCAGTACTTC | CASSIRYGHPVNEQYF
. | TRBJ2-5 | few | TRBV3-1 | TGTGCCAGCAGCCAACCGGCTAGCGTGGAGACCCAGTACTTC | CASSQPASVETQYF